The entry below describes one T cell receptor beta chain. The data stem from a study of blood T cell repertoires in COVID-19. Study-wide background: The study drew acute and convalescent COVID-19 samples from the United States, Italy and Spain.

In the source study's methods: Estimation of nucleated cell counts relied on the amplification of reference gene primers. Only in-frame clones appear in the TCRdb table, and some are missing; sequencing was by immunoSEQ multiplex PCR. V and J calls and clone size follow that table, whereas D and trimming were derived from the DNA. The repertoire includes about 100,000 clones, under 80% of them detected once, and 20% to 25% sits in the top ten. Germline CDR1 SNHLY, CDR2 FYNNEI. The CDR3 loop spans 15 amino acids. Trimming removed 1 base at V and 2 bases at J, with 9 bases between. The sequence was obtained from a man aged 65-85 years with active or convalescent COVID-19. This chain connects TRBV2 to TRBJ1-5; TRBD1 might be the D (5 bases). The sequencing input was peripheral blood. CDR3 nucleotides: TGTGCCAGCAGTGAAGGGGGCGCGGGCAATCAGCCCCAGCATTTT. Its protein is CASSEGGAGNQPQHF.